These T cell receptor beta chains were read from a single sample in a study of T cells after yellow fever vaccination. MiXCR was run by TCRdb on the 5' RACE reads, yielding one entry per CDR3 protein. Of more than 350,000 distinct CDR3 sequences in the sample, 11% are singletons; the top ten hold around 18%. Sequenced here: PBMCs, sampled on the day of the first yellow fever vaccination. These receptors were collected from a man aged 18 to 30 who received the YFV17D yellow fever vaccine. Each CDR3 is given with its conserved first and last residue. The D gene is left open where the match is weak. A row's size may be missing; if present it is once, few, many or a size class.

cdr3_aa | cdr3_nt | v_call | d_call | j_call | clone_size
CAWATRGTPSTDTQYF | TGTGCCTGGGCGACTAGAGGGACCCCTAGCACAGATACGCAGTATTTT | TRBV30 | . | TRBJ2-3 | .
CASSARGYSNQPQHF | TGTGCCAGCAGCGCGAGGGGATATAGCAATCAGCCCCAGCATTTT | TRBV7-2 | . | TRBJ1-5 | .
CSASKWGVRNTEAFF | TGCAGTGCTAGTAAGTGGGGAGTAAGGAACACTGAAGCTTTCTTT | TRBV20-1 | . | TRBJ1-1 | .
CASSTAGLAKNIQYF | TGTGCCAGCAGTACAGCGGGGCTAGCCAAAAACATTCAGTACTTC | TRBV2 | TRBD2 | TRBJ2-4 | few
CASSLIGGDSYNEQFF | TGTGCCAGCAGCTTGATCGGGGGGGACTCCTACAATGAGCAGTTCTTC | TRBV5-4 | TRBD2 | TRBJ2-1 | .
CASSPLAGGPTDTQYF | TGTGCCAGCAGCCCTCTAGCGGGGGGGCCCACAGATACGCAGTATTTT | TRBV4-2 | TRBD2 | TRBJ2-3 | few
CASSTSRPNLWGDIQYF | TGTGCCAGCAGCACTAGCCGGCCCAACCTCTGGGGAGACATTCAGTACTTC | TRBV7-2 | . | TRBJ2-4 | many
CASSHVDEAFF | TGCGCCAGCAGCCATGTCGATGAAGCTTTCTTT | TRBV4-1 | . | TRBJ1-1 | .
CAISDQNTYEQYF | TGTGCCATCAGTGACCAGAACACCTACGAGCAGTACTTC | TRBV10-3 | . | TRBJ2-7 | few
CASSLDPPGGMNTGELFF | TGTGCCAGCAGCTTAGACCCCCCGGGGGGGATGAACACCGGGGAGCTGTTTTTT | TRBV11-2 | TRBD2 | TRBJ2-2 | many
CASSEVGQGLLSYEQYF | TGCGCCAGCAGCGAAGTGGGACAGGGGCTATTATCCTACGAGCAGTACTTC | TRBV5-1 | TRBD1 | TRBJ2-7 | .